This T cell receptor (beta chain) derives from a study of blood T cell repertoires in COVID-19. As handled by the study authors: Counts of nucleated cells, estimated from reference gene primer amplification, were obtained. Some clones are missing from TCRdb's copy, which holds only in-frame ones; the method was immunoSEQ multiplex PCR. V and J calls and clone size are given by that table; D and trimming were obtained from the DNA. The sample yields about 170,000 clones, about 80% seen once. Trimming took off 6 bases at V and 4 bases at J, with 21 bases between the two ends. The CDR3 spans 16 residues. Per the germline V gene, CDR1 is LNHDA and CDR2 is SQIVND (reference sequence).

Sequences were obtained from peripheral blood. The chain couples TRBV19 to TRBJ1-2; a weak D match, TRBD1 (6 bases). This TCR was recovered from a man aged 70 or older with active or convalescent COVID-19. CDR3 amino acids: CASSLRDTPRGYGYTF. CDR3 DNA sequence: TGTGCCAGTAGCCTTCGGGACACCCCCAGAGGCTATGGCTACACCTTC.